The entry below gives a single T cell receptor (beta chain) sequence along with its context. The protocol was immunoSEQ multiplex PCR, while the TCRdb copy is restricted to in-frame clones and leaves out a portion. The profile covers 640,000 or so clones, with about 87% appearing a single time and just under 0.0095% taken by the ten largest. These data are taken from a study of shared T cell receptors in the human thymus. The CDR3 totals 15 residues. In germline, CDR1 is MGHRA, CDR2 YSYEKL. The V end lost 0 bases, the J end lost 4 bases, and 12 bases lay between the germline ends. Another study also made use of these data, one on human thymus T cells. This second study says: Infants, healthy and Finnish, who were having corrective surgery for congenital heart defects served as donors. Gene usage (both V and J) appeared biased in thymic and blood repertoires.

The chain combines TRBV4-1 with TRBJ2-5, with D perhaps matching TRBD2 (5 bases). The sequence was collected from a boy under two years old with a congenital heart defect. Sequenced: thymocytes. CDR3 DNA sequence: TGCGCCAGCAGCCAAGAGACTAATCGGGGAGAGACCCAGTACTTC. Its protein is CASSQETNRGETQYF.